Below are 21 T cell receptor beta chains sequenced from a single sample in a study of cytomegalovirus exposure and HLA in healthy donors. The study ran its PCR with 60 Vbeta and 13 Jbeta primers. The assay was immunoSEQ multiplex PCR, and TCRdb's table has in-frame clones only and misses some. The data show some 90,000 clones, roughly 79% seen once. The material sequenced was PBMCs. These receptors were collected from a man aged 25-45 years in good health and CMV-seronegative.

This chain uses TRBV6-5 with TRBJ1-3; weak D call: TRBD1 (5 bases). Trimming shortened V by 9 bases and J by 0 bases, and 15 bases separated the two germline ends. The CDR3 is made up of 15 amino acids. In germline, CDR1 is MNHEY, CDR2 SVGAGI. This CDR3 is CASRKQGSSGNTIYF. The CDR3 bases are TGTGCCAGTCGGAAGCAGGGTAGCTCTGGAAACACCATATATTTT.

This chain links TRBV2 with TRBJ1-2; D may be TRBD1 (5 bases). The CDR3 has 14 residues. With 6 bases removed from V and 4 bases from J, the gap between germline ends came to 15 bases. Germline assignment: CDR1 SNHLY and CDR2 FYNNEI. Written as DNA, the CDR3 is TGTGCCAGCAGGGTTGACAGAGCTACCTATGGCTACACCTTC. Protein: CASRVDRATYGYTF. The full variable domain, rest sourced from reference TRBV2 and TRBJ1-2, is EPEVTQTPSHQVTQMGQEVILRCVPISNHLYFYWYRQILGQKVEFLVSFYNNEISEKSEIFDDQFSVERPDGSNFTLKIRSTKLEDSAMYFCASRVDRATYGYTFGSGTRLTVV.

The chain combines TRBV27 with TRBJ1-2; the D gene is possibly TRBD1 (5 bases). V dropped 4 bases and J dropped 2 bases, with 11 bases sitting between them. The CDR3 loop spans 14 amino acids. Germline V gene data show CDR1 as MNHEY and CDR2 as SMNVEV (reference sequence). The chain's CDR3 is CASSYRGENYGYTF. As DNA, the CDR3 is TGTGCCAGCAGTTATCGGGGGGAGAACTATGGCTACACCTTC.

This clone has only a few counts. As DNA, the CDR3 is TGTGCCAGCAGTGAAGGTAGCCCAGTCCAAGTAAAGCCCCAGCATTTT. It codes for CASSEGSPVQVKPQHF. J is TRBJ1-5 and V is TRBV2; D ambiguous. Germline CDR1 SNHLY, CDR2 FYNNEI. Trimming pared 1 base from V and 8 bases from J, leaving 18 bases between. The CDR3 is 16 residues long.

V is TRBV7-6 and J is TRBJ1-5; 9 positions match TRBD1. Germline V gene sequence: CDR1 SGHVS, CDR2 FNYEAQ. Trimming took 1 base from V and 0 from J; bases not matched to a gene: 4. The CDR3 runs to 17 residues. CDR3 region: CASSLGRQGDSNQPQHF. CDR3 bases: TGTGCCAGCAGCTTAGGCCGACAGGGGGATAGCAATCAGCCCCAGCATTTT.

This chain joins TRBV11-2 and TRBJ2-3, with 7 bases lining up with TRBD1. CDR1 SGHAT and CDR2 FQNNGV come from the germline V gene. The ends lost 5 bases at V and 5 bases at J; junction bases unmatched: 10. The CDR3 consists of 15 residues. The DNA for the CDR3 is TGTGCCAGCAGCCCTAATAGGGGGCAGGTAGATACGCAGTATTTT. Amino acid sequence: CASSPNRGQVDTQYF.

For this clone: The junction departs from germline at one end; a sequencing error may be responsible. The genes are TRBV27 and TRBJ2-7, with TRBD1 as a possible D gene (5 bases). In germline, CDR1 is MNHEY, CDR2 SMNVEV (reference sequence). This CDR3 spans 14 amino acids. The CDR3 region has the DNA TGTGCCAGCAGTACAGGTCACAGCTCCTACGAGCGGTACTTC. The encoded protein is CASSTGHSSYERYF.

The CDR3 DNA reads as TGTGCCAGCTCACCACCGGGGCCTGATAGGAACACTGAAGCTTTCTTT. Translating gives CASSPPGPDRNTEAFF. V gene TRBV18 combines with J gene TRBJ1-1; TRBD1 is a possible D gene (5 bases). This CDR3 spans 16 amino acids. The V end was cut by 0 bases, the J end by 1 base, with 12 bases between. The V gene's germline CDR1 is KGHSH and CDR2 LQKENI.

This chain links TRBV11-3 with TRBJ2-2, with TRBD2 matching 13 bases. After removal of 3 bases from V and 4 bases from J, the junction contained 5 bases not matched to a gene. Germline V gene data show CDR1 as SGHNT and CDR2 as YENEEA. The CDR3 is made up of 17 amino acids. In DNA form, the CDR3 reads TGTGCCAGCAGCTTCGGACTAGCGGGAGTCTTCACCGGGGAGCTGTTTTTT. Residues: CASSFGLAGVFTGELFF. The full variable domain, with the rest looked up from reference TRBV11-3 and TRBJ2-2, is EAGVVQSPRYKIIEKKQPVAFWCNPISGHNTLYWYLQNLGQGPELLIRYENEEAVDDSQLPKDRFSAERLKGVDSTLKIQPAELGDSAVYLCASSFGLAGVFTGELFFGEGSRLTVL.

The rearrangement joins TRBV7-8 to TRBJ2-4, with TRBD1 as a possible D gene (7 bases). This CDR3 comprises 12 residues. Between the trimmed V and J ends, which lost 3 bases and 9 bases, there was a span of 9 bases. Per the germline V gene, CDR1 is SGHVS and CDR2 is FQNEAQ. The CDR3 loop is CASSFQGGIQYF. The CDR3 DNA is TGTGCCAGCAGCTTTCAGGGGGGCATTCAGTACTTC.

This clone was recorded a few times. This CDR3 reads CASSKPADSLYEQYV. CDR3 nucleotides: TGTGCCAGCAGCAAACCCGCAGACAGCCTCTACGAGCAGTACGTC. V and J are TRBV21-1 and TRBJ2-7; the tabulated D call, TRBD1, remains unverified against the DNA. TRBV21-1 is an annotated pseudogene. The CDR3 is made up of 15 amino acids.

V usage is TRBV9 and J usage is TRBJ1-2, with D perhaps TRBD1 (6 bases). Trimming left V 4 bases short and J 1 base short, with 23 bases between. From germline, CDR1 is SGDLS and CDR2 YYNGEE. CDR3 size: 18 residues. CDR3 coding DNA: TGTGCCAGCAGCCCCGCCTCCCGCCCAGGGACATATAACTATGGCTACACCTTC. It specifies CASSPASRPGTYNYGYTF. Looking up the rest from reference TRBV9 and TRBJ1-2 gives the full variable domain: DSGVTQTPKHLITATGQRVTLRCSPRSGDLSVYWYQQSLDQGLQFLIQYYNGEERAKGNILERFSAQQFPDLHSELNLSSLELGDSALYFCASSPASRPGTYNYGYTFGSGTRLTVV.

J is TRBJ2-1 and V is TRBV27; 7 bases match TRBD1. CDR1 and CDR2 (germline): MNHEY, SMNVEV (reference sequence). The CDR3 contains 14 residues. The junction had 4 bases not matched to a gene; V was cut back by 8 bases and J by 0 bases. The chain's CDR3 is CASGRDSSYNEQFF. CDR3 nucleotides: TGTGCCAGCGGCCGGGACAGCTCCTACAATGAGCAGTTCTTC.

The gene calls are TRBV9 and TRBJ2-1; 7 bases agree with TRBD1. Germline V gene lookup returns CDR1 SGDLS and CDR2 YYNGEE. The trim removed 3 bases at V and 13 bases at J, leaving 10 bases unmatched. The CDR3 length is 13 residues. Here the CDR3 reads CASSEGRGFLQFF. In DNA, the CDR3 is TGTGCCAGCAGCGAAGGCAGGGGGTTCTTACAGTTCTTC.

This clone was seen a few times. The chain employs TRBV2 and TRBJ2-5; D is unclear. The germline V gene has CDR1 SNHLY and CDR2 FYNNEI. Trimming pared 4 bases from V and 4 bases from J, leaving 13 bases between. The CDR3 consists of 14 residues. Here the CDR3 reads CASSGAFRIETQYF. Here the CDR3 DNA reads TGTGCCAGCAGTGGTGCTTTCAGGATAGAGACCCAGTACTTC.

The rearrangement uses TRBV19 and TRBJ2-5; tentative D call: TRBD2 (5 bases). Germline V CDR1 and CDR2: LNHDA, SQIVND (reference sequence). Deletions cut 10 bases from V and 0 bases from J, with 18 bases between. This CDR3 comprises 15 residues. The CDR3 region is CATSGGSANQETQYF. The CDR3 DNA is TGTGCCACCTCGGGCGGTAGCGCAAACCAAGAGACCCAGTACTTC.

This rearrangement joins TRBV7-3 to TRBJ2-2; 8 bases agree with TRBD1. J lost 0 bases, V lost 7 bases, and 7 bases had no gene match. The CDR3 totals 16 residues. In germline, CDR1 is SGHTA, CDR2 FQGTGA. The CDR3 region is CASTRTGPSNTGELFF. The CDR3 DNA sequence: TGTGCCAGCACCAGGACAGGGCCCTCGAACACCGGGGAGCTGTTTTTT.

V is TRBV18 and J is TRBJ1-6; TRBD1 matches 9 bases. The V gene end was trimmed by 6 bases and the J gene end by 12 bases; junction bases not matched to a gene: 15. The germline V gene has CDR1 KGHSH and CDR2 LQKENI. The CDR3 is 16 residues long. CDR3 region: CASSPRGTGNLEPLHF. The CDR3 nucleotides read TGTGCCAGCTCGCCCCGGGGGACAGGGAACTTAGAACCCCTCCACTTT.

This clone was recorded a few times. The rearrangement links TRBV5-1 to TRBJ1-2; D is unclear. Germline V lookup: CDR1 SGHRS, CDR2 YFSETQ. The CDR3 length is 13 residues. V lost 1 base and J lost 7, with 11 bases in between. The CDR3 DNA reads TGCGCCAGCAGCTTGCGGCGAGACTTTGGCTACACCTTC. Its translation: CASSLRRDFGYTF. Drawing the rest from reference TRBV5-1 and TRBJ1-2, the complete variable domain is KAGVTQTPRYLIKTRGQQVTLSCSPISGHRSVSWYQQTPGQGLQFLFEYFSETQRNKGNFPGRFSGRQFSNSRSEMNVSTLELGDSALYLCASSLRRDFGYTFGSGTRLTVV.

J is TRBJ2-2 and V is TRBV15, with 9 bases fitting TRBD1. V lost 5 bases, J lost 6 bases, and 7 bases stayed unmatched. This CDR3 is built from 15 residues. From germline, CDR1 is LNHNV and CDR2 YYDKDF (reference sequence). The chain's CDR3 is CATSGRTGASGELFF. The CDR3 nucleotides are TGTGCCACCAGCGGAAGGACAGGGGCCTCCGGGGAGCTGTTTTTT. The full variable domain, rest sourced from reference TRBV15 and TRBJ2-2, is DAMVIQNPRYQVTQFGKPVTLSCSQTLNHNVMYWYQQKSSQAPKLLFHYYDKDFNNEADTPDNFQSRRPNTSFCFLDIRSPGLGDTAMYLCATSGRTGASGELFFGEGSRLTVL.

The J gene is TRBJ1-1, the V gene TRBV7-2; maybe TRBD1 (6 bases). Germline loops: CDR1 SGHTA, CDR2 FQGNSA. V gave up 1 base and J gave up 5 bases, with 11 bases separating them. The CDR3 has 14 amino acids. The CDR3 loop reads CASSLVSGATEAFF. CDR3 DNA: TGTGCCAGCAGCTTAGTTTCAGGGGCAACTGAAGCTTTCTTT.